The 26 T cell receptor beta chains reported below all come from one sample, sequenced in a study of cytomegalovirus exposure and HLA in healthy donors. The method was immunoSEQ multiplex PCR; TCRdb's version includes in-frame clones alone and lacks a portion of them. The sample has about 300,000 clones, roughly 88% seen once. The sequenced sample consisted of PBMCs. Receptors originate from a young woman in good health and CMV-seronegative.

The genes are TRBV6-5 and TRBJ2-1; a possible D gene is TRBD1 (6 bases). Between the trimmed V and J ends, which lost 6 bases and 7 bases, there was a span of 13 bases. In germline, CDR1 is MNHEY, CDR2 SVGAGI. The length of the CDR3 is 13 residues. The CDR3 protein is CASRYRENNEQFF. The CDR3 DNA sequence: TGTGCCAGCAGGTACAGGGAGAATAATGAGCAGTTCTTC.

This chain links TRBV6-4 with TRBJ2-7; TRBD2 is a possible D gene (6 bases). The ends were cut back, 10 bases at V and 2 bases at J, with 18 bases in the middle. CDR1 MRHNA and CDR2 SNTAGT come from the germline V gene. This CDR3 has 14 amino acids. CDR3 bases: TGTGCCACCCGGTGCCGGGAGCCCGCCTACGAGCAGTACTTC. Encoded protein: CATRCREPAYEQYF.

This chain links TRBV28 with TRBJ2-3; 7 bases match TRBD2. Unmatched junction bases numbered 12, after V lost 3 bases and J lost 3 bases. Germline values: CDR1 MDHEN, CDR2 SYDVKM. There are 17 residues in the CDR3. The CDR3: CASSLLVLGRATDTQYF. Written as DNA, the CDR3 is TGTGCCAGCAGTTTGTTAGTCCTTGGGAGGGCGACAGATACGCAGTATTTT.

V is TRBV18 and J is TRBJ2-5; 7 bases line up with TRBD2. The germline CDR1 and CDR2 sequences are KGHSH and LQKENI. The CDR3 is 17 residues long. With V trimmed by 6 bases and J by 1 base, 14 bases remained unmatched. CDR3 nucleotides: TGTGCCAGCTCTACCTCACCTCGCCTAGCGGCCCAAGAGACCCAGTACTTC. Encoded protein: CASSTSPRLAAQETQYF.

J is TRBJ1-2 and V is TRBV2; TRBD1 might be the D (6 bases). Trimming took off 6 bases at V and 8 bases at J, with 7 bases between the two ends. This CDR3 comprises 10 residues. Looked up from germline, CDR1 is SNHLY and CDR2 is FYNNEI. The CDR3 is CASRGAGYTF. The CDR3 nucleotides are TGTGCCAGCAGGGGGGCGGGCTACACCTTC.

CDR3 region: CASSPRTSGGGDTQYF. CDR3 coding DNA: TGTGCCAGCAGTCCTCGGACTAGCGGAGGGGGTGATACGCAGTATTTT. The J gene is TRBJ2-3, the V gene TRBV27, with 10 bases fitting TRBD2. J lost 6 bases, V lost 5 bases, and 11 bases had no gene match. The germline gives CDR1 MNHEY, CDR2 SMNVEV (reference sequence). The CDR3 contains 16 residues.

This chain connects TRBV6-1 to TRBJ2-7; possibly TRBD2 for D (6 bases). Germline lookup yields CDR1 MNHNS and CDR2 SASEGT. This CDR3 is 12 amino acids long. V was clipped by 7 bases and J by 6 bases, with 13 bases between them. CDR3 region: CASKAGLSEQYF. The CDR3 region has the DNA TGTGCCAGCAAGGCGGGATTAAGCGAGCAGTACTTC.

This chain links TRBV4-1 with TRBJ2-7; 8 bases map to TRBD1. The CDR3 loop spans 15 amino acids. The ends lost 1 base at V and 3 bases at J; junction bases unmatched: 5. Germline lookup yields CDR1 MGHRA and CDR2 YSYEKL. This CDR3 is CASSQVGTGIYEQYF. The DNA of the CDR3 is TGCGCCAGCAGCCAAGTTGGGACAGGAATCTACGAGCAGTACTTC.

The J gene is TRBJ1-4, the V gene TRBV5-1, with TRBD1 identical over 12 bases. CDR1 is SGHRS, CDR2 YFSETQ, per germline. The CDR3 covers 20 residues. V was pared by 4 bases and J by 4 bases, with 17 bases of the junction left unmatched. CDR3 protein: CASSLKPPGQGAEGNEKLFF. Here the CDR3 DNA reads TGCGCCAGCAGCCTCAAGCCTCCGGGACAGGGGGCTGAGGGTAATGAAAAACTGTTTTTT.

The genes are TRBV6-5 and TRBJ2-7; TRBD1 matches at 10 bases. The trim removed 4 bases at V and 4 bases at J, leaving 4 bases unmatched. Germline-derived CDR1 and CDR2 are MNHEY and SVGAGI. The CDR3 is made up of 14 amino acids. The CDR3 loop is CASSFGTGAYEQYF. The CDR3 coding sequence is TGTGCCAGCAGTTTCGGGACAGGGGCGTACGAGCAGTACTTC.

V is TRBV19 and J is TRBJ1-2; D might be TRBD1 (5 bases). Germline V gene data show CDR1 as LNHDA and CDR2 as SQIVND (reference sequence). CDR3 length: 15 residues. V was pared by 1 base and J by 2 bases, with 11 bases between. This CDR3 reads CASSIVGGSNYGYTF. CDR3 sequence (DNA): TGTGCCAGTAGTATAGTGGGGGGATCAAACTATGGCTACACCTTC.

This chain uses TRBV7-3 with TRBJ2-3; D unclear. The V end lost 5 bases, the J end lost 0 bases, and 15 bases lay between the germline ends. This CDR3 region has 16 residues. Germline V lookup: CDR1 SGHTA, CDR2 FQGTGA. CDR3: CASSTRPPPSTDTQYF. For the CDR3, the DNA is TGTGCCAGCAGCACACGTCCCCCCCCTAGCACAGATACGCAGTATTTT.

The chain is built from TRBV4-2 and TRBJ2-1; D perhaps matches TRBD2 (5 bases). The ends were cut back, 0 bases at V and 8 bases at J, with 20 bases in the middle. The CDR3 has 17 residues. Germline CDR1 and CDR2: LGHNA and YNFKEQ. CDR3 sequence (DNA): TGTGCCAGCAGCCAAGACCACGCGCTAGCCGCCCGGGATGAGCAGTTCTTC. Amino acid sequence: CASSQDHALAARDEQFF.

The count of this clone is one. The chain carries TRBV2 and TRBJ2-7; 7 positions agree with TRBD2. The ends lost 8 bases at V and 3 bases at J; junction bases unmatched: 7. This CDR3 comprises 13 residues. From germline, CDR1 is SNHLY and CDR2 FYNNEI. CDR3 coding DNA: TGTGCCAGCGGGGGGGACCCCGGCTACGAGCAGTACTTC. Its translation is CASGGDPGYEQYF.

The chain links TRBV27 to TRBJ1-4, with 10 bases aligning to TRBD1. V lost 6 bases to trimming and J lost 6 bases; unmatched junction nucleotides: 4. The CDR3 spans 14 residues. Germline CDR1 MNHEY, CDR2 SMNVEV (reference sequence). The CDR3 bases are TGTGCCAGCAGCCGACAGGGGGCTGATGAAAAACTGTTTTTT. This gives the protein CASSRQGADEKLFF. Full variable domain (remainder filled in from reference TRBV27 and TRBJ1-4): EAQVTQNPRYLITVTGKKLTVTCSQNMNHEYMSWYRQDPGLGLRQIYYSMNVEVTDKGDVPEGYKVSRKEKRNFPLILESPSPNQTSLYFCASSRQGADEKLFFGSGTQLSVL.

This chain uses TRBV4-1 with TRBJ1-4, with D maybe TRBD1 (5 bases). The CDR3 consists of 17 residues. From germline, CDR1 is MGHRA and CDR2 YSYEKL. V gave up 3 bases and J gave up 9 bases, with 23 bases separating them. CDR3 coding DNA: TGCGCCAGCAGCCACCACACGGGGGAGGTGGAGGGAAAAAAACTGTTTTTT. Its translation is CASSHHTGEVEGKKLFF.

The genes are TRBV7-3 and TRBJ2-1; TRBD2 aligns across 14 bases. Germline values: CDR1 SGHTA, CDR2 FQGTGA. J gave up 8 bases and V 3 bases, and 3 bases lay outside the gene matches. The CDR3 covers 15 residues. Here the CDR3 reads CASSLGLAGAHEQFF. CDR3 nucleotide sequence: TGTGCCAGCAGCTTGGGACTAGCGGGAGCCCATGAGCAGTTCTTC. The full variable domain, rest sourced from reference TRBV7-3 and TRBJ2-1, is GAGVSQTPSNKVTEKGKYVELRCDPISGHTALYWYRQSLGQGPEFLIYFQGTGAADDSGLPNDRFFAVRPEGSVSTLKIQRTERGDSAVYLCASSLGLAGAHEQFFGPGTRLTVL.

The rearrangement joins TRBV28 to TRBJ1-4, with D uncertain. V was pared by 6 bases and J by 10 bases, with 9 bases between. Germline values: CDR1 MDHEN, CDR2 SYDVKM. The CDR3 covers 11 residues. CDR3 region: CASSRDTKLFF. CDR3 coding DNA: TGTGCCAGCAGCCGAGACACAAAACTGTTTTTT. Complete variable domain (other parts from reference TRBV28 and TRBJ1-4): DVKVTQSSRYLVKRTGEKVFLECVQDMDHENMFWYRQDPGLGLRLIYFSYDVKMKEKGDIPEGYSVSREKKERFSLILESASTNQTSMYLCASSRDTKLFFGSGTQLSVL.

The V call is TRBV9, the J call TRBJ2-3; 13 bases align to TRBD2. The CDR3 length is 18 residues. With V trimmed by 2 bases and J by 3 bases, 9 bases remained unmatched. Germline V gene data show CDR1 as SGDLS and CDR2 as YYNGEE. CDR3 sequence: CASSVVGLAGVETDTQYF. The CDR3 DNA follows: TGTGCCAGCAGCGTTGTTGGACTAGCGGGAGTGGAAACAGATACGCAGTATTTT.

The chain recombines TRBV29-1 with TRBJ2-2, with 8 bases fitting TRBD1. The germline CDR1 and CDR2 sequences are SQVTM and ANQGSEA. Germline trimming cut 0 bases from V and 1 base from J; bases unmatched to any gene: 4. The CDR3 loop spans 16 amino acids. CDR3 DNA: TGCAGCGTTGAAGATGTACAGGGGGTGAACACCGGGGAGCTGTTTTTT. Translated: CSVEDVQGVNTGELFF.

The chain employs TRBV15 and TRBJ2-7; 7 nucleotides match TRBD1. The length of the CDR3 is 13 residues. The germline gives CDR1 LNHNV, CDR2 YYDKDF (reference sequence). V trimming: 1 base; J trimming: 3 bases; junction bases outside the gene matches: 0. The DNA for the CDR3 is TGTGCCACCAGCAGAGGGGACAGCTACGAGCAGTACTTC. Translation gives CATSRGDSYEQYF.

The V call is TRBV4-3, the J call TRBJ2-7; a weak D match, TRBD1 (5 bases). The V end lost 0 bases, the J end lost 1 base, and 10 bases lay between the germline ends. Germline CDR1 LGHNA, CDR2 YSLEER. This CDR3 spans 15 amino acids. CDR3 loop: CASSQDSSGSYEQYF. In DNA, the CDR3 is TGCGCCAGCAGCCAAGACTCGTCAGGGTCCTACGAGCAGTACTTC.

Many counts were recorded for this clone. V usage is TRBV9 and J usage is TRBJ2-1, with 8 bases lining up with TRBD1. J lost 4 bases, V lost 6 bases, and 9 bases had no gene match. CDR3 size: 15 residues. CDR1 and CDR2 from the germline V gene are SGDLS and YYNGEE. Written as DNA, the CDR3 is TGTGCCAGCAACCCAACAGGGGGACCGTACAATGAGCAGTTCTTC. Amino acids: CASNPTGGPYNEQFF.

The chain employs TRBV4-1 and TRBJ2-7; 8 positions match TRBD2. CDR3 length: 16 residues. Germline V gene data show CDR1 as MGHRA and CDR2 as YSYEKL. Unmatched junction bases numbered 6, after V lost 0 bases and J lost 2 bases. CDR3 DNA sequence: TGCGCCAGCAGCCAAGAGAGGAAGCGGGGGACCTACGAGCAGTACTTC. Protein: CASSQERKRGTYEQYF.

V and J are TRBV11-2 and TRBJ2-7; TRBD1 aligns across 9 bases. This CDR3 has 13 residues. The V segment lost 5 bases and the J segment 3 bases; nucleotides outside the gene matches: 2. Germline assignment: CDR1 SGHAT and CDR2 FQNNGV. Written as DNA, the CDR3 is TGTGCCAGCAGCCGGGGACAGGGCTACGAGCAGTACTTC. This gives the protein CASSRGQGYEQYF. The entire variable domain, with the rest obtained from reference TRBV11-2 and TRBJ2-7, is as follows: EAGVAQSPRYKIIEKRQSVAFWCNPISGHATLYWYQQILGQGPKLLIQFQNNGVVDDSQLPKDRFSAERLKGVDSTLKIQPAKLEDSAVYLCASSRGQGYEQYFGPGTRLTVT.

Only a few counts were recorded for this clone. The genes are TRBV7-8 and TRBJ1-2; possibly TRBD1 for D (6 bases). The CDR3 spans 14 residues. V lost 1 base to trimming and J lost 5 bases, with 11 bases between them. Germline-derived CDR1 and CDR2 are SGHVS and FQNEAQ. The CDR3, as DNA: TGTGCCAGCAGCTTAGAGGGGACAAAGTATGGCTACACCTTC. As protein: CASSLEGTKYGYTF.